This T cell receptor beta chain was profiled in a study of blood T cell repertoires in COVID-19. CDR3 size: 18 residues. Germline V gives CDR1 SGHTA, CDR2 FQGNSA. The V and J ends lost 2 bases and 0 bases, in that order; junction bases with no gene match: 10. The repertoire was sequenced with immunoSEQ multiplex PCR; TCRdb's copy has only in-frame clones and lacks some. Of over 85,000 clones in the sample, around nine tenths are singletons; the top ten hold approximately 3.3%. The specimen sequenced was peripheral blood. The chain is built from TRBV7-2 and TRBJ2-7; the match to TRBD2 covers 10 bases. The sequence was obtained from a woman aged 45-65 years with acute or convalescent COVID-19. The CDR3 here is CASSLRASGRGSSYEQYF. The CDR3 DNA sequence: TGTGCCAGCAGCTTACGTGCGAGCGGGAGGGGGAGCTCCTACGAGCAGTACTTC.